This entry lists 9 T cell receptor beta chains sequenced from one sample in a study of radiation and T cells in renal cell carcinoma. The method was immunoSEQ multiplex PCR; TCRdb's version includes in-frame clones alone and lacks a portion of them. The repertoire holds 65,000 to 80,000 clones, 80% to 90% seen once, with about 23% in the top ten. Documented time point: blood 2 weeks post-SBRT. Treatment defined: 15 Gy SBRT to primary tumor, nephrectomy 4 weeks later. This specimen was blood, taken from a patient whose treatment included radiotherapy and nephrectomy. The source of these receptors is a woman in her forties or fifties with renal cell carcinoma.

The gene calls are TRBV10-3 and TRBJ1-4; maybe TRBD1 (5 bases). Germline V gives CDR1 ENHRY, CDR2 SYGVKD. The CDR3 has 13 residues. Trimming cost V 3 bases and J 4 bases, with 6 bases left between them. The CDR3 loop is CAISDRVNEKLFF. The CDR3 DNA is TGTGCCATCAGTGACAGGGTTAATGAAAAACTGTTTTTT.

The chain is built from TRBV10-1 and TRBJ2-5, with 12 positions matching TRBD2. Germline CDR1 is WNHNN and CDR2 is SYGVQD (reference sequence). V was clipped by 5 bases and J by 1 base; unmatched bases: 2. This CDR3 contains 15 residues. The chain's CDR3 is CASSPTSGGQETQYF. In nucleotides, the CDR3 is TGCGCCAGCAGTCCGACTAGCGGGGGCCAAGAGACCCAGTACTTC.

V usage is TRBV9 and J usage is TRBJ1-2, with D unresolved. V lost 0 bases and J lost 2, with 8 bases in between. CDR1 and CDR2 (germline): SGDLS, YYNGEE. The CDR3 covers 14 residues. The CDR3 reads CASSVGLENYGYTF. In nucleotides, the CDR3 is TGTGCCAGCAGCGTAGGGCTCGAAAACTATGGCTACACCTTC.

V usage is TRBV6-5 and J usage is TRBJ2-7; TRBD1 or TRBD2 may be the D gene (5 bases each). The CDR3 contains 13 residues. Germline loops: CDR1 MNHEY, CDR2 SVGAGI. Trimming left V 9 bases short and J 2 bases short, with 14 bases between. For the CDR3, the DNA is TGTGCCAGTAGGGGAGCGGAGGCCTACGAGCAGTACTTC. Its protein is CASRGAEAYEQYF.

The chain couples TRBV2 to TRBJ2-1; D is unclear. Trimming took 6 bases from V and 6 from J, leaving 6 bases between them. CDR1 is SNHLY and CDR2 is FYNNEI in the germline V gene. The length of the CDR3 is 11 residues. The CDR3: CASRQSNEQFF. The CDR3 DNA reads as TGTGCCAGCAGGCAGTCCAATGAGCAGTTCTTC. The whole variable domain, remainder taken from reference TRBV2 and TRBJ2-1, is EPEVTQTPSHQVTQMGQEVILRCVPISNHLYFYWYRQILGQKVEFLVSFYNNEISEKSEIFDDQFSVERPDGSNFTLKIRSTKLEDSAMYFCASRQSNEQFFGPGTRLTVL.

J is TRBJ2-5 and V is TRBV5-6; the match to TRBD2 covers 7 bases. The CDR3 consists of 13 residues. The germline V gene encodes CDR1 SGHDT and CDR2 YYEEEE. With 4 bases clipped from V and 5 bases from J, the junction kept 5 bases outside the gene matches. CDR3 region: CASSRGELETQYF. The CDR3 bases are TGTGCCAGCAGCCGGGGGGAGTTGGAGACCCAGTACTTC.

The chain uses TRBV10-3 and TRBJ1-2; no firm D call. Germline loops: CDR1 ENHRY, CDR2 SYGVKD. V was shortened by 3 bases and J by 8 bases, with 10 bases between the two germline ends. The CDR3 length is 12 residues. CDR3: CAISETGDGYTF. In DNA, the CDR3 is TGTGCCATCAGTGAAACGGGTGACGGCTACACCTTC.

This clone occurred once. V usage is TRBV7-2 and J usage is TRBJ2-4, with a tentative D call TRBD2 (5 bases). V was pared by 3 bases and J by 0 bases, with 15 bases between. Germline CDR1 SGHTA, CDR2 FQGNSA. This CDR3 spans 17 amino acids. The CDR3: CASSLDGVRLAKNIQYF. CDR3 bases: TGTGCCAGCAGCTTGGACGGGGTTAGACTAGCCAAAAACATTCAGTACTTC.

V gene TRBV19 combines with J gene TRBJ1-1, with D perhaps matching TRBD1 (5 bases). This CDR3 has 13 amino acids. Germline CDR1 and CDR2: LNHDA and SQIVND (reference sequence). The germline V and J ends were trimmed by 4 bases and 6 bases, with 12 bases remaining between them. The CDR3 sequence: CASSTIRGAEAFF. CDR3 DNA sequence: TGTGCCAGTAGTACCATAAGGGGCGCTGAAGCTTTCTTT.